This entry describes one T cell receptor beta chain. These data originate in a study of control samples from healthy donors and cancer patients. The protocol was immunoSEQ multiplex PCR, while the TCRdb copy is restricted to in-frame clones and leaves out a portion. The table includes hundreds of thousands of clones, around 90% detected once. The receptor was isolated from a man in his forties with head and neck cancer. Sequenced sample: PBMCs.

The CDR3 loop is CASSIVLAGAYEQYF. CDR3 coding DNA: TGTGCCAGTAGTATAGTCCTAGCGGGAGCCTACGAGCAGTACTTC. The chain has TRBV19 and TRBJ2-7, with 10 bases that match TRBD2. Germline CDR1 reads LNHDA; CDR2 reads SQIVND (reference sequence). V trimming: 1 base; J trimming: 2 bases; junction bases outside the gene matches: 2. The CDR3 is 15 residues long.